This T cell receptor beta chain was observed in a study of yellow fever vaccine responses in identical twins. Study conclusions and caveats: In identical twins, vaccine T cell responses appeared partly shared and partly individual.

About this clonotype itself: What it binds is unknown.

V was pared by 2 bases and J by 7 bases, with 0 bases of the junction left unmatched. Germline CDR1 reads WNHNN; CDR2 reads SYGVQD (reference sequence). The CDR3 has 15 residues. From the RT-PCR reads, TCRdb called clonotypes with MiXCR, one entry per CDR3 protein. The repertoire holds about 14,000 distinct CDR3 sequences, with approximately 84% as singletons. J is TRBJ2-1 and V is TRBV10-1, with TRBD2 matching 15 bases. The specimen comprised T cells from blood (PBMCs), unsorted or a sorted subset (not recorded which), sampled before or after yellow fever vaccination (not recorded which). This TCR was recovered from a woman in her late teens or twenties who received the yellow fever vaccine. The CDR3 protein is CASSEGTSGRNEQFF. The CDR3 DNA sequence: TGCGCCAGCAGTGAGGGGACTAGCGGGAGGAATGAGCAGTTCTTC.